The 14 T cell receptor beta chains reported below all come from one sample, sequenced in a study of blood T cell repertoires in COVID-19 (dated by TCRdb to the early 2020s). Library preparation used the immunoSEQ multiplex PCR assay. TCRdb took this table from immuneACCESS and kept in-frame rearrangements with V and J called. Such tables lack part of the clones; where checked against another copy, unresolved V genes explain under half of the gap, and the rest is unexplained. This sample has about 190,000 clones in its table, and more than 60% of those were observed once. The biggest ten clones account for approximately 13% of the sample. The sequenced sample consisted of peripheral blood. These receptors were collected from a man between 45 and 60 years old who had recovered from COVID-19.

The V gene is TRBV19, the J gene TRBJ1-4, with D possibly being TRBD1 (5 bases). CDR1 and CDR2 from the germline V gene are LNHDA and SQIVND (reference sequence). Between the trimmed V and J ends, which lost 11 bases and 4 bases, there was a span of 11 bases. The CDR3 covers 12 residues. The CDR3 DNA reads as TGTGCCTCACTGGGGCTTAATGAAAAACTGTTTTTT. Protein: CASLGLNEKLFF.

This chain joins TRBV5-1 and TRBJ2-6; a weak D match, TRBD1 (5 bases). The CDR3 consists of 17 residues. With 0 bases removed from V and 4 bases from J, the gap between germline ends came to 14 bases. Germline CDR1 SGHRS, CDR2 YFSETQ. CDR3 sequence: CASSLGDQGGGANVLTF. The CDR3 coding sequence is TGCGCCAGCAGCTTGGGAGATCAGGGTGGCGGGGCCAACGTCCTGACTTTC. The variable domain in full, with the rest retrieved from reference TRBV5-1 and TRBJ2-6, is KAGVTQTPRYLIKTRGQQVTLSCSPISGHRSVSWYQQTPGQGLQFLFEYFSETQRNKGNFPGRFSGRQFSNSRSEMNVSTLELGDSALYLCASSLGDQGGGANVLTFGAGSRLTVL.

This clone came up a few times. This chain joins TRBV5-1 and TRBJ2-3, with 10 bases matching TRBD1. Unmatched junction bases numbered 5, after V lost 0 bases and J lost 4 bases. Germline V gives CDR1 SGHRS, CDR2 YFSETQ. The CDR3 sequence is 16 residues long. For the CDR3, the DNA is TGCGCCAGCAGCTTGGCCAGGGACAGGGGCTCAGATACGCAGTATTTT. It translates to CASSLARDRGSDTQYF.

The CDR3 region has the DNA TGTGCCACCAGTGATTCAGGACTAGCGGGACGCACAGATACGCAGTATTTT. Translating it yields CATSDSGLAGRTDTQYF. The chain employs TRBV24-1 and TRBJ2-3, with 12 nucleotides matching TRBD2. With 2 bases clipped from V and 1 base from J, the junction kept 3 bases outside the gene matches. The germline V gene has CDR1 KGHDR and CDR2 SFDVKD. This CDR3 has 17 residues.

The V and J genes are TRBV7-9 and TRBJ2-1; D is unclear. Trimming shortened V by 3 bases and J by 5 bases, and 5 bases separated the two germline ends. The CDR3 has 12 amino acids. The germline V gene encodes CDR1 SEHNR and CDR2 FQNEAQ (reference sequence). The CDR3 sequence: CASSFVHNEQFF. The CDR3 coding sequence is TGTGCCAGCAGCTTCGTCCACAATGAGCAGTTCTTC.

V is TRBV7-2 and J is TRBJ2-5, with unresolved D. Germline CDR1 and CDR2: SGHTA and FQGNSA. The ends were cut back, 5 bases at V and 1 base at J, with 20 bases in the middle. This CDR3 has 17 residues. The CDR3 here is CASSLSSMAPGQETQYF. In DNA, the CDR3 is TGTGCCAGCAGCCTTAGTAGCATGGCCCCCGGCCAAGAGACCCAGTACTTC.

This clone was seen a handful of times. The chain recombines TRBV15 with TRBJ2-3; the D is unclear. CDR1 and CDR2 from the germline V gene are LNHNV and YYDKDF (reference sequence). The CDR3 contains 14 residues. Trimming removed 1 base at V and 2 bases at J, with 7 bases between. The CDR3 bases are TGTGCCACCAGCAGAGGCGGTTTCACAGATACGCAGTATTTT. Translation: CATSRGGFTDTQYF.

The chain recombines TRBV6-5 with TRBJ2-1; 10 nucleotides match TRBD2. The CDR3 has 15 residues. Germline CDR1 reads MNHEY; CDR2 reads SVGAGI. The trim removed 5 bases at V and 6 bases at J, leaving 7 bases unmatched. The CDR3 region is CASSRLAGVLNEQFF. The CDR3 nucleotides read TGTGCCAGCAGTCGTCTAGCGGGAGTTCTCAATGAGCAGTTCTTC.

By share, this clone ranks as medium-sized. V is TRBV11-1 and J is TRBJ2-7; 11 bases are shared with TRBD2. The CDR3 sequence is 16 residues long. The trim removed 3 bases at V and 5 bases at J, leaving 9 bases unmatched. The germline V gene encodes CDR1 SGHAT and CDR2 FQDESV (reference sequence). Here the CDR3 reads CASSFQLAGEGDEQYF. CDR3 sequence (DNA): TGTGCCAGCAGCTTCCAACTAGCGGGAGAAGGGGACGAGCAGTACTTC.

DNA for the CDR3: TGTGCCAGCAGCGTGCTTGGGGGCGGACAGCCCCAGCATTTT. Translation gives CASSVLGGGQPQHF. V and J are TRBV9 and TRBJ1-5, with D perhaps matching TRBD1 (6 bases). This CDR3 comprises 14 residues. Germline V gene lookup returns CDR1 SGDLS and CDR2 YYNGEE. Deletions cut 2 bases from V and 7 bases from J, with 13 bases between.

The chain is built from TRBV28 and TRBJ2-7; TRBD1 matches at 9 bases. This CDR3 comprises 15 residues. J lost 2 bases, V lost 8 bases, and 10 bases had no gene match. Germline CDR1 MDHEN, CDR2 SYDVKM. Here the CDR3 DNA reads TGTGCCAGCTGGGGATCCGGGACAGGGACCTACGAGCAGTACTTC. Its protein is CASWGSGTGTYEQYF.

This clone was seen more than once but under ten times. The chain has TRBV3-1 (or the pseudogene TRBV3-2) and TRBJ1-2; D might be TRBD1 (6 bases). Germline CDR1 LGHDT, CDR2 YNNKEL (reference sequence). V gave up 0 bases and J gave up 8 bases, with 10 bases separating them. The CDR3 consists of 13 residues. CDR3 sequence reads: CASSQDQGTGYTF. The CDR3 bases are TGTGCCAGCAGCCAAGATCAGGGGACCGGCTACACCTTC.

The rearrangement links TRBV7-8 to TRBJ2-7, with 9 bases aligning to TRBD1. The trim removed 0 bases at V and 6 bases at J, leaving 15 bases unmatched. CDR1 is SGHVS, CDR2 FQNEAQ, per germline. The CDR3 totals 18 residues. The CDR3 nucleotides are TGTGCCAGCAGCTTAGCTATCTATCGGACAGGGGCTATGCGCGAGCAGTACTTC. The encoded protein is CASSLAIYRTGAMREQYF.

The chain uses TRBV9 and TRBJ2-2, with TRBD2 matching 7 bases. This CDR3 has 17 residues. V was clipped by 0 bases and J by 3 bases; unmatched bases: 8. CDR1 and CDR2 (germline): SGDLS, YYNGEE. The CDR3 spells CASSVAWLADDTGELFF. The CDR3 DNA reads TGTGCCAGCAGCGTAGCTTGGCTAGCGGATGACACCGGGGAGCTGTTTTTT.